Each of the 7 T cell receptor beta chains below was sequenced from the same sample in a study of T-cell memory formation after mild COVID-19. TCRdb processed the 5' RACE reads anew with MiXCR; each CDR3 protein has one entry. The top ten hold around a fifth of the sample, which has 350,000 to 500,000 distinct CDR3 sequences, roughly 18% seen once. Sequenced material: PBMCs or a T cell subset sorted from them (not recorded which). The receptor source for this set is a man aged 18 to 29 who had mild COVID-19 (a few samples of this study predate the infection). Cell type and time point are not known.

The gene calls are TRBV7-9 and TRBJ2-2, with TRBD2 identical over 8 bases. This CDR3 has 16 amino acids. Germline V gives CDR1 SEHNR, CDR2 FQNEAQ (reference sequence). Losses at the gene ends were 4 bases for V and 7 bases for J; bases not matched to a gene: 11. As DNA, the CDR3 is TGTGCCAGCAGCTCTCCGCGGGGGGCCACTGGCGGGGAGCTGTTTTTT. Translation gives CASSSPRGATGGELFF.

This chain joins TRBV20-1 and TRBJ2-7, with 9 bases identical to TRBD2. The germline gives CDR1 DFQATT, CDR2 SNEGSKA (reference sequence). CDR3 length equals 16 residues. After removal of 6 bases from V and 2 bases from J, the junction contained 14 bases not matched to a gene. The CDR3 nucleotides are TGCAGTGCCTCGGGTAGCGGGGGAATCCTCCCCTACGAGCAGTACTTC. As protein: CSASGSGGILPYEQYF.

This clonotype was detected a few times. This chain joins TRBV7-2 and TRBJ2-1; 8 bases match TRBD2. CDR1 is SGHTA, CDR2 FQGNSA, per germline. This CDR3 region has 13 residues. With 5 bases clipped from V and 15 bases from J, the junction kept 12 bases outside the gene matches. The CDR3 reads CASSPPGLDLPFF. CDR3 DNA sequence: TGTGCCAGCAGCCCGCCGGGACTAGATCTTCCGTTCTTC. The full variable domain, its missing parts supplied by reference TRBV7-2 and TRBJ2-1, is GAGVSQSPSNKVTEKGKDVELRCDPISGHTALYWYRQSLGQGLEFLIYFQGNSAPDKSGLPSDRFSAERTGGSVSTLTIQRTQQEDSAVYLCASSPPGLDLPFFGPGTRLTVL.

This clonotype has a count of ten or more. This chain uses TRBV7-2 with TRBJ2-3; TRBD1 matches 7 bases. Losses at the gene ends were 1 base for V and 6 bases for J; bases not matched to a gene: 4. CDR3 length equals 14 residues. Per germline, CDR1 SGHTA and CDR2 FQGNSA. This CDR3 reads CASSLVGQSDTQYF. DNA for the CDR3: TGTGCCAGCAGCTTAGTGGGACAGAGCGATACGCAGTATTTT.

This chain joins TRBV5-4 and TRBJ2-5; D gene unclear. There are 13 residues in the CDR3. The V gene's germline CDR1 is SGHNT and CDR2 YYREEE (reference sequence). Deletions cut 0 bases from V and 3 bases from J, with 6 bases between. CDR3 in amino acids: CASSLAKKETQYF. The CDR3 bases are TGTGCCAGCAGCTTGGCCAAAAAAGAGACCCAGTACTTC.

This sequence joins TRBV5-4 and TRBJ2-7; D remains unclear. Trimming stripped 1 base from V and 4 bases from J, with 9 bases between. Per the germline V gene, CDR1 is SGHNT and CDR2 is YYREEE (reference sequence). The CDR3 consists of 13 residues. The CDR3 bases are TGTGCCAGCAGCTTGCGAGGTGGTTACGAGCAGTACGTC. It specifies CASSLRGGYEQYV.

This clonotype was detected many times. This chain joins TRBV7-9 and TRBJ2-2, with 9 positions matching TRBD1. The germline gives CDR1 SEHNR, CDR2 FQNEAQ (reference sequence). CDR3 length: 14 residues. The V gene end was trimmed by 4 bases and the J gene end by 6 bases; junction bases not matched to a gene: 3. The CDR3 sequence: CASSSRQGAGELFF. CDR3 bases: TGTGCCAGCAGCTCCCGACAGGGGGCCGGGGAGCTGTTTTTT.